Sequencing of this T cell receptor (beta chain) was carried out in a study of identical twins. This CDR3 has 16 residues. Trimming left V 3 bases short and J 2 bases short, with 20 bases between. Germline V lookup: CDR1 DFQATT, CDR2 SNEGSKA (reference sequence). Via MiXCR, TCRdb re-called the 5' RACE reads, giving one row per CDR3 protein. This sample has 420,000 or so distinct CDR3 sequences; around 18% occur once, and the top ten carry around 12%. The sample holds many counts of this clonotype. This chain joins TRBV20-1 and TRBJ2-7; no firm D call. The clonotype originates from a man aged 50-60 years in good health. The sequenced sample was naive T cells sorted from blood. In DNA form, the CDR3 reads TGCAGTGCTAGTTCGGCCAAAACGATACCACCCTACGAGCAGTACTTC. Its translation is CSASSAKTIPPYEQYF.